This entry describes one T cell receptor (beta chain). As yet, its antigen is unknown. V was pared by 7 bases and J by 15 bases, with 13 bases between. The CDR3 spans 10 residues. Germline V lookup: CDR1 MNHEY, CDR2 SMNVEV (reference sequence). The data originate from a study of T-cell memory formation after mild COVID-19. About the study: Largely, TCR clusters stayed within a single donor. Study-wide results and caveats: A subset of responding clones appeared in pre-infection memory, suggesting cross-reactive memory joined.

TCRdb re-derived calls from the 5' RACE reads in MiXCR, one entry per CDR3 protein. The repertoire consists of fewer than 650,000 distinct CDR3 sequences, with roughly 17% occurring once and the leading ten covering roughly 8.2%. The source of this sequence is an adult woman who had mild COVID-19 (a few samples of this study predate the infection). Cell type and time point are not known. The chain recombines TRBV27 with TRBJ2-1, with D hard to call. The sequenced material came from PBMCs or a T cell subset sorted from them (not recorded which). The CDR3 region is CASTLCPRFF. CDR3 nucleotide sequence: TGTGCCAGCACCTTGTGCCCCCGGTTCTTC.